Given below is one TCR beta chain in context. The assay was immunoSEQ multiplex PCR, and TCRdb's table has in-frame clones only and misses some. The table has 150,000 or so clones, about 85% seen once; the top ten hold less than 6.5%. The sample comes from a study of blood T cell repertoires in COVID-19. V dropped 6 bases and J dropped 2; count of bases not matched to a gene: 9. The CDR3 is 15 amino acids. Germline V gives CDR1 SEHNR, CDR2 FQNEAQ (reference sequence). V and J are TRBV7-9 and TRBJ2-7; TRBD1 matches at 8 bases. Source material: peripheral blood. The clonotype originates from a woman aged 45-65 years with COVID-19, enrolled during active disease. CDR3 in DNA: TGTGCCAGCAGTTCTCGACAGGGGCCAACCTACGAGCAGTACTTC. It specifies CASSSRQGPTYEQYF.